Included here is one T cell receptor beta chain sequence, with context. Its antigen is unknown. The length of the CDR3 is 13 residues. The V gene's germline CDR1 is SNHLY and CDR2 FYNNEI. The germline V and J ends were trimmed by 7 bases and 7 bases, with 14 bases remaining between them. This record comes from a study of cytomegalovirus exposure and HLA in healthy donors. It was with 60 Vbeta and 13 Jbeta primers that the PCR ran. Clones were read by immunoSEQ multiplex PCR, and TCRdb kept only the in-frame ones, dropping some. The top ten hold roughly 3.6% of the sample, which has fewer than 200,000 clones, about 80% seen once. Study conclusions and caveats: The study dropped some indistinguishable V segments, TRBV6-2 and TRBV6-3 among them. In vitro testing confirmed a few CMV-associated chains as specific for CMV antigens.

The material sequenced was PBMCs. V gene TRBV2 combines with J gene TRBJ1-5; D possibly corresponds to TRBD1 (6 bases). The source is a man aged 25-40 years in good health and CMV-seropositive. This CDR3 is CASKLVRGQPQHF. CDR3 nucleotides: TGTGCCAGCAAATTGGTTAGGGGGCAGCCCCAGCATTTT.